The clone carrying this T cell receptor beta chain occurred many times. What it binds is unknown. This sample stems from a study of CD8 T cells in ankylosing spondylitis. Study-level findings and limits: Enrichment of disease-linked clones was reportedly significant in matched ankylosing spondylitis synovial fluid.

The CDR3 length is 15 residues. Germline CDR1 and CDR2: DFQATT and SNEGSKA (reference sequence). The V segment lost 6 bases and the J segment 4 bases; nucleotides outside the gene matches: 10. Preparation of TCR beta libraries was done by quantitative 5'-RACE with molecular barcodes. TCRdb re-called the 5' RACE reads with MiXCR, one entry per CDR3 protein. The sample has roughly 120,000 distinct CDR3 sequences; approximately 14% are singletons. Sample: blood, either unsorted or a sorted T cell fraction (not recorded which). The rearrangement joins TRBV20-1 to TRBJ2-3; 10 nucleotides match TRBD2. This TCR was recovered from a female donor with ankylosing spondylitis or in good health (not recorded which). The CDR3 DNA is TGCAGTGCCGAATCCGGGACTAGCGTCGCAGATACGCAGTATTTT. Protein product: CSAESGTSVADTQYF.